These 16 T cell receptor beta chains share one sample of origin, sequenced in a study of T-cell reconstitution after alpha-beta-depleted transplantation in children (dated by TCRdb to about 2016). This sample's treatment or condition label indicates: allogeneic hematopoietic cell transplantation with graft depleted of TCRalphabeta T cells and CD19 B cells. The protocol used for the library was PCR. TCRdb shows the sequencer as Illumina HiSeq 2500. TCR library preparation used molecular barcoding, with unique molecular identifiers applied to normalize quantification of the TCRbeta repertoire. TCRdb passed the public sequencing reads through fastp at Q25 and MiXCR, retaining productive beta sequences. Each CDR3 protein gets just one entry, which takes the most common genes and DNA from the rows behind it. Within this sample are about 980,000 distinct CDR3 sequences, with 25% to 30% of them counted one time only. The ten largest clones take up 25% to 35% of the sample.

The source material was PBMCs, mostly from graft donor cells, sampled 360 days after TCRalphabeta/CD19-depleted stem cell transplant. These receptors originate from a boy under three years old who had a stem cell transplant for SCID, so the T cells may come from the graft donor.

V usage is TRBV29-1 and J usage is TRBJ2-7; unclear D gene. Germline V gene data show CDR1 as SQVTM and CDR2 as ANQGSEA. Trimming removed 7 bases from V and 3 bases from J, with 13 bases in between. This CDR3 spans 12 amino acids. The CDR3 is CSAASDGYEQYF. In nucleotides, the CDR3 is TGCAGCGCCGCATCGGACGGCTACGAGCAGTACTTC.

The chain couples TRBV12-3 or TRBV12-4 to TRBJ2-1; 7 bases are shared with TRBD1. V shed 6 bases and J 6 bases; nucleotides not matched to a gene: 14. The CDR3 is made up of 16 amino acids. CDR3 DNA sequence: TGTGCCAGCAGAGAAAGACAGGGATCTCCGGGCAATGAGCAGTTCTTC. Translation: CASRERQGSPGNEQFF.

This CDR3 reads CASSQGGLFNEQFF. The CDR3 DNA reads TGTGCCAGCAGTCAAGGGGGCCTTTTTAATGAGCAGTTCTTC. The J gene is TRBJ2-1, the V gene TRBV12-3 or TRBV12-4; TRBD1 aligns across 7 bases. Losses at the gene ends were 5 bases for V and 7 bases for J; bases not matched to a gene: 8. The CDR3 totals 14 residues.

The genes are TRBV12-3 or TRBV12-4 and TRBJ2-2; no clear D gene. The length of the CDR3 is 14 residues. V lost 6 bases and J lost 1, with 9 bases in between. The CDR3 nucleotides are TGTGCCAGCAGGTCCGACTGGAACACCGGGGAGCTGTTTTTT. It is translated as CASRSDWNTGELFF.

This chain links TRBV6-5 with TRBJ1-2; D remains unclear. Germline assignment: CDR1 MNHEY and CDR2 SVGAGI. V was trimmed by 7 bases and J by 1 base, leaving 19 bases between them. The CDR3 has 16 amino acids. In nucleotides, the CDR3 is TGTGCCAGCATATCGGTCCATGGCAGGATTAACTATGGCTACACCTTC. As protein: CASISVHGRINYGYTF.

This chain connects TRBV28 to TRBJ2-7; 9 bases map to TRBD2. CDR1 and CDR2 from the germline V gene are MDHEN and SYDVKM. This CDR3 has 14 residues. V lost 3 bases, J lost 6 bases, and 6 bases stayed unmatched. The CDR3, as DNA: TGTGCCAGCAGTTTTAGGCTAGCGGGGCTCGAGCAGTACTTC. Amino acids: CASSFRLAGLEQYF.

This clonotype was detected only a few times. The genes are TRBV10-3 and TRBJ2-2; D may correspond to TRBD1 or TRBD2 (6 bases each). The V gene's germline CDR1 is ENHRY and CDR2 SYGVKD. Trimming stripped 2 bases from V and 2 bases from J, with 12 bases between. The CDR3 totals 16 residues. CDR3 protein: CAISETGRGNTGELFF. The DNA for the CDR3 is TGTGCCATCAGTGAGACAGGGCGGGGAAACACCGGGGAGCTGTTTTTT.

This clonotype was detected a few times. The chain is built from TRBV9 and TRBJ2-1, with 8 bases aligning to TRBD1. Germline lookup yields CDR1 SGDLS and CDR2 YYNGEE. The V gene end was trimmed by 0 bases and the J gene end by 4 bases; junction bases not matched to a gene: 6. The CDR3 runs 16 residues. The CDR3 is CASSVEDRVLYNEQFF. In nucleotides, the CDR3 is TGTGCCAGCAGCGTAGAGGACAGGGTCCTATACAATGAGCAGTTCTTC. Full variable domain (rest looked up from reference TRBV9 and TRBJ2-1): DSGVTQTPKHLITATGQRVTLRCSPRSGDLSVYWYQQSLDQGLQFLIQYYNGEERAKGNILERFSAQQFPDLHSELNLSSLELGDSALYFCASSVEDRVLYNEQFFGPGTRLTVL.

The CDR3, as DNA: TGTGCCACCAGCAGGACAGGGGAGCGGGGTGACACTGAAGCTTTCTTT. Translated: CATSRTGERGDTEAFF. V is TRBV15 and J is TRBJ1-1; the match to TRBD1 covers 8 bases. V lost 3 bases, J lost 3 bases, and 9 bases stayed unmatched. Germline lookup yields CDR1 LNHNV and CDR2 YYDKDF (reference sequence). This CDR3 region has 16 residues.

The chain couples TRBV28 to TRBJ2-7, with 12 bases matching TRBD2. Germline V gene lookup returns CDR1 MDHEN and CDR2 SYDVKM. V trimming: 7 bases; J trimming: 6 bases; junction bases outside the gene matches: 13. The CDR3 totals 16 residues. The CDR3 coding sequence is TGTGCCAGCACCCTACTAGCGGGGGGCCACGGAGGCGAGCAGTACTTC. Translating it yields CASTLLAGGHGGEQYF.

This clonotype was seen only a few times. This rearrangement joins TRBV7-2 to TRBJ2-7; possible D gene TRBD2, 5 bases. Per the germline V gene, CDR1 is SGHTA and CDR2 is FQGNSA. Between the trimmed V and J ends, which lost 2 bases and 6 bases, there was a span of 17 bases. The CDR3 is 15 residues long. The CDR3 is CASSLRMTREPEQYF. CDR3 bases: TGTGCCAGCAGCTTACGTATGACACGGGAACCCGAGCAGTACTTC.

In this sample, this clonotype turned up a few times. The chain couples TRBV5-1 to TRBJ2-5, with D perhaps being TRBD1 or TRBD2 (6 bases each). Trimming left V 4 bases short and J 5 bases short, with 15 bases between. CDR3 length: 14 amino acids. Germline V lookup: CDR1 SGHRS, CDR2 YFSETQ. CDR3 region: CASSVKEGGETQYF. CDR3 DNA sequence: TGCGCCAGCAGCGTCAAGGAGGGGGGTGAGACCCAGTACTTC.

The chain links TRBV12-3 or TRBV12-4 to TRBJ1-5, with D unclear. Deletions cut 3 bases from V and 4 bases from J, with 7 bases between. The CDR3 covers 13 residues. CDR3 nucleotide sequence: TGTGCCAGCAGTTTCGGGCAGAATCAGCCCCAGCATTTT. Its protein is CASSFGQNQPQHF.

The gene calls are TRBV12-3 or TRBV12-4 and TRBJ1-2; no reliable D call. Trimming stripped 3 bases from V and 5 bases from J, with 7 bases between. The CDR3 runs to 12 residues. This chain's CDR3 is CASSFQVYGYTF. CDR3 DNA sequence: TGTGCCAGCAGTTTCCAGGTTTATGGCTACACCTTC.

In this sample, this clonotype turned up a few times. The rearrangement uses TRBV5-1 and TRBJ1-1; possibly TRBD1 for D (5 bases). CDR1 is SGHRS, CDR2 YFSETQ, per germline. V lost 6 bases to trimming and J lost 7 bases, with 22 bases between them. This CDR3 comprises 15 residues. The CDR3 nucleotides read TGCGCCAGCACCCGGGAAGGGACCCTCTGGGATGAAGCTTTCTTT. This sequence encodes CASTREGTLWDEAFF. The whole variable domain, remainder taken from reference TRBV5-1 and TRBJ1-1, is KAGVTQTPRYLIKTRGQQVTLSCSPISGHRSVSWYQQTPGQGLQFLFEYFSETQRNKGNFPGRFSGRQFSNSRSEMNVSTLELGDSALYLCASTREGTLWDEAFFGQGTRLTVV.

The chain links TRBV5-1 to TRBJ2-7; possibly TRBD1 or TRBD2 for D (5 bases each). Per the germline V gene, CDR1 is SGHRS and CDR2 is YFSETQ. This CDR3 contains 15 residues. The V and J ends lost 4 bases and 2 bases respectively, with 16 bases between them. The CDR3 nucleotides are TGCGCCAGCAGCCCGCGCGTGGGACCTACCTACGAGCAGTACTTC. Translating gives CASSPRVGPTYEQYF.